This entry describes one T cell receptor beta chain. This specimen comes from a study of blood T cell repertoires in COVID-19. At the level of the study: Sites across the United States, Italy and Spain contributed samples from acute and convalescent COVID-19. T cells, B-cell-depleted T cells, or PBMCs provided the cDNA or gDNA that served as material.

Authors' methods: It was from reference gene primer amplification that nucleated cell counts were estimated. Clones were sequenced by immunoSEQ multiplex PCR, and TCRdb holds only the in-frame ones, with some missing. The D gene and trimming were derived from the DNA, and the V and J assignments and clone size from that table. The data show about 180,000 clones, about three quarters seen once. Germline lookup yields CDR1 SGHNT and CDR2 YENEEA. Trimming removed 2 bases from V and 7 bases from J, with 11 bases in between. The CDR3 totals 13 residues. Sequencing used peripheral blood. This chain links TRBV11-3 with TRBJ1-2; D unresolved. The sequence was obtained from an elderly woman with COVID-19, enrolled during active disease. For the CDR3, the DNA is TGTGCCAGCAGCTTAATAGCCGGGTCTGGCTACACCTTC. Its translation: CASSLIAGSGYTF. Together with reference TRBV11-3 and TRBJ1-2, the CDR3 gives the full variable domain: EAGVVQSPRYKIIEKKQPVAFWCNPISGHNTLYWYLQNLGQGPELLIRYENEEAVDDSQLPKDRFSAERLKGVDSTLKIQPAELGDSAVYLCASSLIAGSGYTFGSGTRLTVV.